Each of the 21 T cell receptor beta chains below was sequenced from the same sample in a study of CD8+ T cells in alopecia areata. This sample's treatment: oral pan-JAK inhibitor, 5-10 mg twice daily. The sequencing template was cDNA reverse transcribed from extracted RNA. The method was immunoSEQ multiplex PCR; TCRdb's version includes in-frame clones alone and lacks a portion of them. This table has about 70,000 clones, roughly 28% appearing once. Sequenced material: CD8+ T cells sorted from blood, taken at week 4, from a patient treated with tofacitinib. All receptors derive from a human donor with alopecia areata.

This clone was detected only a few times. The genes are TRBV29-1 and TRBJ2-1; no firm D call. V was trimmed by 1 base and J by 5 bases, leaving 12 bases between them. Germline CDR1 SQVTM, CDR2 ANQGSEA. The CDR3 has 14 amino acids. DNA of the CDR3: TGCAGCGTTGAAGGGGCTAGGGCCAACAATGAGCAGTTCTTC. It encodes CSVEGARANNEQFF.

V usage is TRBV2 and J usage is TRBJ2-3; D uncertain. V lost 6 bases and J lost 3, with 7 bases in between. Germline CDR1 and CDR2: SNHLY and FYNNEI. CDR3 size: 12 residues. CDR3 bases: TGTGCCAGCAGATCGACTACAGATACGCAGTATTTT. Translated, it gives CASRSTTDTQYF.

This clone was counted a few times. The V and J genes are TRBV11-2 and TRBJ2-3; a possible D gene is TRBD2 (7 bases). There are 15 residues in the CDR3. V was pared by 6 bases and J by 10 bases, with 23 bases between. The germline V gene encodes CDR1 SGHAT and CDR2 FQNNGV. The CDR3 region has the DNA TGTGCCAGCAGTTGGGGGGCGGGAGACATATACGCGCAGTATTTT. Amino acids: CASSWGAGDIYAQYF.

As DNA, the CDR3 is TGTGCTAGTGGTTCAGGGGACGCATACAATGAGCAGTTCTTC. Translated, it gives CASGSGDAYNEQFF. The J gene is TRBJ2-1, the V gene TRBV12-5, with D maybe TRBD1 (6 bases). The V gene's germline CDR1 is LGHNT and CDR2 FRNRAP. Trimming pared 4 bases from V and 4 bases from J, leaving 11 bases between. The CDR3 loop spans 14 amino acids.

V is TRBV29-1 and J is TRBJ1-4; unclear D gene. Trimming cost V 4 bases and J 5 bases, with 8 bases left between them. This CDR3 has 12 residues. Looked up from germline, CDR1 is SQVTM and CDR2 is ANQGSEA. The CDR3 region is CSVVYGNEKLFF. CDR3 nucleotide sequence: TGCAGCGTTGTGTATGGGAATGAAAAACTGTTTTTT.

This clone was counted a few times. The rearrangement uses TRBV15 and TRBJ2-7; D remains unclear. V lost 0 bases to trimming and J lost 5 bases, with 17 bases between them. CDR1 is LNHNV and CDR2 is YYDKDF in the germline V gene (reference sequence). CDR3 length: 16 residues. The CDR3 region is CATSRDFGLAPDEQYF. The CDR3 DNA reads TGTGCCACCAGCAGAGATTTTGGGTTGGCTCCTGACGAGCAGTACTTC.

The CDR3 nucleotides read TGTGCCACCAGCAGATACTCGGACAGGGGGCGAGACGAGCAGTACTTC. Residues: CATSRYSDRGRDEQYF. V and J are TRBV15 and TRBJ2-7; 11 bases align to TRBD1. V was pared by 2 bases and J by 5 bases, with 8 bases of the junction left unmatched. The CDR3 contains 16 residues. Germline-derived CDR1 and CDR2 are LNHNV and YYDKDF (reference sequence).

In this sample, this clone turned up a few times. The rearrangement uses TRBV6-6 and TRBJ1-2; 7 positions match TRBD1. Germline V lookup: CDR1 MNHNY, CDR2 SVGAGI (reference sequence). J was trimmed by 6 bases and V by 6 bases; bases with no gene match: 13. The CDR3 has 15 amino acids. The CDR3 loop reads CASRHWGGTDDGYTF. The DNA of the CDR3 is TGTGCCAGCAGGCACTGGGGCGGGACAGATGATGGCTACACCTTC.

CDR3 in DNA: TGTGCCAGCTCGCTAGGGACTAGCGGAGACAATGAGCAGTTCTTC. Translating it yields CASSLGTSGDNEQFF. This sequence joins TRBV27 and TRBJ2-1, with 11 bases identical to TRBD2. After removal of 8 bases from V and 5 bases from J, the junction contained 8 bases not matched to a gene. Germline V gene lookup returns CDR1 MNHEY and CDR2 SMNVEV (reference sequence). There are 15 residues in the CDR3.

This clone was seen a few times. Here the CDR3 DNA reads TGCGCCAGCAGCCAAGATACGGGACGGAAAGAAAAACTGTTTTTT. Amino acid sequence: CASSQDTGRKEKLFF. The chain combines TRBV4-1 with TRBJ1-4, with a possible D match to TRBD1 (5 bases). Germline V lookup: CDR1 MGHRA, CDR2 YSYEKL. V lost 0 bases, J lost 8 bases, and 13 bases lay in between. CDR3 size: 15 residues.

V gene TRBV14 combines with J gene TRBJ2-1, with 10 bases aligning to TRBD1. V lost 6 bases and J lost 4; bases outside the gene matches: 6. This CDR3 is 15 amino acids long. The germline V gene encodes CDR1 SGHDN and CDR2 FVKESK. The CDR3 here is CASSQTGGWYNEQFF. CDR3 in DNA: TGTGCCAGCAGTCAGACAGGGGGCTGGTACAATGAGCAGTTCTTC.

The chain recombines TRBV29-1 with TRBJ2-1; maybe TRBD2 (5 bases). V dropped 5 bases and J dropped 10 bases, with 15 bases sitting between them. This CDR3 comprises 12 residues. The germline V gene has CDR1 SQVTM and CDR2 ANQGSEA. The DNA for the CDR3 is TGCAGCGTTCTGGACCCCTCGGGGGAGCAGTTCTTC. Residues: CSVLDPSGEQFF.

This clone was seen a handful of times. This sequence joins TRBV27 and TRBJ2-1; TRBD2 might be the D (6 bases). Germline lookup yields CDR1 MNHEY and CDR2 SMNVEV (reference sequence). The germline V and J ends were trimmed by 3 bases and 3 bases, with 12 bases remaining between them. The CDR3 runs to 15 residues. CDR3 in DNA: TGTGCCAGCAGTTTTCCGGGAGCTGGCTACAATGAGCAGTTCTTC. This sequence encodes CASSFPGAGYNEQFF.

This clone was seen a handful of times. The rearrangement links TRBV11-2 to TRBJ2-4; D is possibly TRBD2 (6 bases). The CDR3 is 16 residues long. Trimming shortened V by 4 bases and J by 0 bases, and 13 bases separated the two germline ends. Germline assignment: CDR1 SGHAT and CDR2 FQNNGV. CDR3 in DNA: TGTGCCAGCAGCTCACTAGCTGGGGTAGCCAAAAACATTCAGTACTTC. Translating gives CASSSLAGVAKNIQYF.

CDR3 nucleotide sequence: TGTGCCAGCATGGGGGAAGCGGCAGATACGCAGTATTTT. It encodes CASMGEAADTQYF. The chain employs TRBV6-5 and TRBJ2-3; D may match TRBD1 or TRBD2 (5 bases each). Per the germline V gene, CDR1 is MNHEY and CDR2 is SVGAGI. V lost 7 bases and J 4 bases, leaving 12 bases between the germline ends. The CDR3 length is 13 residues.

In DNA form, the CDR3 reads TGTGCCAGCAGCTCCGGACGGGGCTACGAGCAGTACTTC. Translation gives CASSSGRGYEQYF. The rearrangement links TRBV5-6 to TRBJ2-7; D perhaps matches TRBD2 (5 bases). V dropped 3 bases and J dropped 3 bases, with 10 bases sitting between them. Per the germline V gene, CDR1 is SGHDT and CDR2 is YYEEEE. The CDR3 contains 13 residues.

This clone was counted a few times. V and J are TRBV6-6 and TRBJ1-2, with D possibly TRBD1 on 5 matching bases. From germline, CDR1 is MNHNY and CDR2 SVGAGI (reference sequence). V was cut by 6 bases and J by 8 bases, with 16 bases left in between. The CDR3 spans 13 residues. As DNA, the CDR3 is TGTGCCAGCAGCCCCCACCGACAGATGGGCTACACCTTC. Amino acid sequence: CASSPHRQMGYTF.

The chain employs TRBV11-2 and TRBJ2-7; D remains unclear. The CDR3 is 14 amino acids. The germline CDR1 and CDR2 sequences are SGHAT and FQNNGV. Trimming cost V 1 base and J 2 bases, with 9 bases left between them. CDR3 bases: TGTGCCAGCAGCTTAGGTGGCACCGCCTACGAGCAGTACTTC. It codes for CASSLGGTAYEQYF.

This clone was observed a single time. This chain links TRBV10-3 with TRBJ2-7; D not resolved. The better agreement between TRBJ2-5 and the DNA end casts doubt on the J call. Germline values: CDR1 ENHRY, CDR2 SYGVKD. This CDR3 is 13 amino acids long. CDR3 in amino acids: CAISDSYQETQYF. The CDR3 DNA is TGTGCCATCAGTGATTCCTACCAAGAGACCCAGTACTTC.

This chain links TRBV30 with TRBJ2-2, with D tentatively TRBD1 (5 bases). Germline V lookup: CDR1 GTSNPN, CDR2 SVGIG (reference sequence). Trimming removed 4 bases from V and 5 bases from J, with 23 bases in between. The CDR3 totals 17 residues. In DNA form, the CDR3 reads TGTGCCTGGAAATCTCTCGACAGCTACCTCGATACCGGGGAGCTGTTTTTT. Its protein is CAWKSLDSYLDTGELFF.

This clone is deemed medium-sized (0.01 to 0.1%). This chain connects TRBV10-3 to TRBJ2-2, with TRBD1 matching over 9 bases. CDR3 length: 14 amino acids. Germline V lookup: CDR1 ENHRY, CDR2 SYGVKD. The V gene end was trimmed by 6 bases and the J gene end by 4 bases; junction bases not matched to a gene: 3. CDR3 in DNA: TGTGCCATCAGACAGGGGGCCCTCACCGGGGAGCTGTTTTTT. Translated, it gives CAIRQGALTGELFF.